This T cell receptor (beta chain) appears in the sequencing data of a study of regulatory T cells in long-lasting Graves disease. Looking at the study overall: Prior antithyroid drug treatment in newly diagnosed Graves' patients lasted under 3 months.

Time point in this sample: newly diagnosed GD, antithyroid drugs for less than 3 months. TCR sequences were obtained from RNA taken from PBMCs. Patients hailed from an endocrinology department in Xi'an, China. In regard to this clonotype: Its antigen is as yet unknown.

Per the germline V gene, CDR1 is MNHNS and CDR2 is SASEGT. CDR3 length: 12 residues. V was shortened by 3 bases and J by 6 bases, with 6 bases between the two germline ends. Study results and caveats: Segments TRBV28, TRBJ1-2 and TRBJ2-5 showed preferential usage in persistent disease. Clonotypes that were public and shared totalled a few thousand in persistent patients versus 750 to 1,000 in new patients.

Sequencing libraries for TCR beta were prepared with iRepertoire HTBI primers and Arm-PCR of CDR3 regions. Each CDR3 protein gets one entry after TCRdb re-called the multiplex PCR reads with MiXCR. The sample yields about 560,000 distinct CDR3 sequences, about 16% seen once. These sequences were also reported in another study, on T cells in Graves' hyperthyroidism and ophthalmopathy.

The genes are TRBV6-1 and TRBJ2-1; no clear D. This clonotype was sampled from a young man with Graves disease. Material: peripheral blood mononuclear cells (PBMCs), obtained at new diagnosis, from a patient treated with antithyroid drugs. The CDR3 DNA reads TGTGCCAGCAGTGACTCCAGCAATGAGCAGTTCTTC. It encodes CASSDSSNEQFF.